The 5 T cell receptor beta chains listed next were all sequenced from one sample in a study of OX40 agonist ivuxolimab in advanced cancers. The method behind the library was the immunoSEQ multiplex PCR assay. In TCRdb, the immuneACCESS table is reduced to in-frame sequences with V and J assigned. These tables do not hold every clone; where another copy was compared, an unresolved V gene accounts for under half, and the others remain unexplained. Counted in this sample were about 36,000 clones; over 75% of them appeared once. Of the sample, roughly a fifth is held by the ten largest clones. The material was CD4+ or CD8+ T cells sorted from blood, obtained in a trial of the OX40 agonist ivuxolimab. These receptors were collected from an adult with an advanced solid tumor such as melanoma, head and neck, liver or kidney cancer.

The chain employs TRBV27 and TRBJ2-7; a possible D gene is TRBD1 (7 bases). CDR3 length: 14 residues. Germline CDR1 and CDR2: MNHEY and SMNVEV (reference sequence). The V and J ends lost 3 bases and 5 bases respectively, with 14 bases between them. The CDR3 DNA reads TGTGCCAGCAGTTTCGGGCAGGGGGGCAACGAGCAGTACTTC. This translates into CASSFGQGGNEQYF.

The J gene is TRBJ2-5, the V gene TRBV6-1, with a weak D call TRBD1 (6 bases). V was trimmed by 4 bases and J by 5 bases, leaving 20 bases between them. This CDR3 region has 16 residues. Germline values: CDR1 MNHNS, CDR2 SASEGT. The CDR3 bases are TGTGCCAGCAGTGGTGGGGACGACAGGACCAGGGAGACCCAGTACTTC. Protein product: CASSGGDDRTRETQYF.

This clone was seen once. V gene TRBV10-1 combines with J gene TRBJ1-1, with a tentative D call TRBD1 (6 bases). Trimming pared 2 bases from V and 4 bases from J, leaving 11 bases between. CDR3 length: 14 residues. Germline values: CDR1 WNHNN, CDR2 SYGVQD (reference sequence). The CDR3 region has the DNA TGCGCCAGCAGTGAGACAGGGTGGTCCACTGAAGCTTTCTTT. Translating it yields CASSETGWSTEAFF.

The chain couples TRBV27 to TRBJ2-3; 11 nucleotides agree with TRBD1. The V segment lost 5 bases and the J segment 3 bases; nucleotides outside the gene matches: 4. CDR1 is MNHEY and CDR2 is SMNVEV in the germline V gene (reference sequence). The CDR3 sequence is 15 residues long. CDR3 loop: CASSIRDRGTDTQYF. The CDR3 DNA reads TGTGCCAGCAGTATAAGGGACAGGGGGACAGATACGCAGTATTTT.

The chain has TRBV5-4 and TRBJ2-7; tentatively, D is TRBD1 (6 bases). The CDR3 has 13 amino acids. Trimming shortened V by 1 base and J by 1 base, and 6 bases separated the two germline ends. The germline gives CDR1 SGHNT, CDR2 YYREEE (reference sequence). CDR3 sequence (DNA): TGTGCCAGCAGCTTGCAGGGGTCCTACGAGCAGTACTTC. Amino acid sequence: CASSLQGSYEQYF.